This T cell receptor beta chain was captured by sequencing in a study of T cells in Graves' hyperthyroidism and ophthalmopathy. Overall study findings and caveats: Most expanded thyroid clonotypes above 0.001 recurred in blood. A median around 6 months before onset, the model predicted ophthalmopathy.

Trimming shortened V by 0 bases and J by 4 bases, and 12 bases separated the two germline ends. Germline-derived CDR1 and CDR2 are SQVTM and ANQGSEA. The CDR3 spans 14 residues. Amplified TCR beta CDR3 regions derived from RNA transcripts. In the first-round RT-PCR of the TCR CDR3, the HTBI primer set was used. TCRdb re-called the multiplex PCR reads with MiXCR, one entry per CDR3 protein. The sample has under 450,000 distinct CDR3 sequences; roughly 14% are singletons. There are many counts of this clonotype. No antigen is known for it. Exclusion followed for patients with uncontrolled infection, other autoimmune disease, pregnancy or lactation. The PBMCs had their origin in 10 ml of fresh peripheral blood.

V is TRBV29-1 and J is TRBJ1-2, with D unclear. The origin of this receptor is a woman under 30 with Graves' hyperthyroidism. The sequenced sample consisted of blood. CDR3 region: CSVEDLRGTYGYTF. CDR3 in DNA: TGCAGCGTTGAAGATCTTCGGGGAACCTATGGCTACACCTTC. Drawing the rest from reference TRBV29-1 and TRBJ1-2, the complete variable domain is SAVISQKPSRDICQRGTSLTIQCQVDSQVTMMFWYRQQPGQSLTLIATANQGSEATYESGFVIDKFPISRPNLTFSTLTVSNMSPEDSSIYLCSVEDLRGTYGYTFGSGTRLTVV.